This TCR beta chain came from a study of Graves' ophthalmopathy and Graves' hyperthyroidism. Broader study findings: Blood also harbored most expanded thyroid clonotypes above 0.001 frequency.

Amplification targeted the TCR beta CDR3 regions, with RNA transcripts as the source material. Amplification began with first-round RT-PCR using HTBI primers, then second-round multiplex PCR was performed. MiXCR, applied by TCRdb to the multiplex PCR reads, yields one record per CDR3 protein. The repertoire holds roughly 1.1 million distinct CDR3 sequences, approximately 35% seen once, with over 8.5% in the top ten. This clonotype was detected only once. What it recognizes is unknown. Recruitment covered hyperthyroidism patients aged 18 to 65 whose new diagnosis was of under 2 months' duration. Germline assignment: CDR1 SEHNR and CDR2 FQNEAQ (reference sequence). This CDR3 comprises 16 residues. V lost 3 bases, J lost 2 bases, and 10 bases stayed unmatched.

The J gene is TRBJ2-7, the V gene TRBV7-9, with TRBD1 matching over 7 bases. This clonotype was obtained from an adult man with Graves' hyperthyroidism. The sequencing sample was made of peripheral blood or thyroid tissue (not recorded which). CDR3 sequence: CASSFLPPGTAYEQYF. In DNA, the CDR3 is TGTGCCAGCAGCTTTCTTCCCCCAGGGACAGCCTACGAGCAGTACTTC.